These 14 T cell receptor beta chains share one sample of origin, sequenced in a study of cytomegalovirus exposure and HLA in healthy donors. PCR employed 60 Vbeta and 13 Jbeta primers. Sequencing was performed with immunoSEQ multiplex PCR; in TCRdb, only in-frame clones are kept and a portion is missing. The repertoire table contains about 88,000 clones. The sample taken for sequencing was PBMCs. Receptors were obtained from a girl aged 10-17 years in good health and CMV-seropositive.

J is TRBJ2-1 and V is TRBV4-1; TRBD1 agrees at 10 bases. The trim removed 5 bases at V and 5 bases at J, leaving 6 bases unmatched. CDR1 MGHRA and CDR2 YSYEKL come from the germline V gene. The CDR3 length is 15 residues. CDR3 residues: CASSEYGQGDNEQFF. DNA for the CDR3: TGCGCCAGCAGCGAGTATGGACAGGGGGACAATGAGCAGTTCTTC.

The CDR3 is CASSMIGQGLNTGELFF. The CDR3 coding sequence is TGTGCCAGTAGTATGATTGGGCAGGGCCTGAACACCGGGGAGCTGTTTTTT. This chain joins TRBV19 and TRBJ2-2, with a weak D call TRBD1 (5 bases). The length of the CDR3 is 17 residues. In germline, CDR1 is LNHDA, CDR2 SQIVND (reference sequence). V was cut by 3 bases and J by 1 base, with 15 bases left in between.

This chain uses TRBV9 with TRBJ2-1; 10 bases fit TRBD2. Unmatched junction bases numbered 10, after V lost 7 bases and J lost 0 bases. Germline CDR1 is SGDLS and CDR2 is YYNGEE. The CDR3 runs 17 residues. CDR3 bases: TGTGCCAGCGGTAGAGGGGGACTAGCGAGCTCCTACAATGAGCAGTTCTTC. Translated, it gives CASGRGGLASSYNEQFF. The whole variable domain, remainder taken from reference TRBV9 and TRBJ2-1, is DSGVTQTPKHLITATGQRVTLRCSPRSGDLSVYWYQQSLDQGLQFLIQYYNGEERAKGNILERFSAQQFPDLHSELNLSSLELGDSALYFCASGRGGLASSYNEQFFGPGTRLTVL.

The chain joins TRBV11-3 to TRBJ2-4, with TRBD2 as a possible D gene (7 bases). Trimming stripped 4 bases from V and 5 bases from J, with 9 bases between. Germline-derived CDR1 and CDR2 are SGHNT and YENEEA. The CDR3 spans 13 residues. DNA of the CDR3: TGTGCCAGCAGCTCGGGGGGCCAAAACATTCAGTACTTC. Protein: CASSSGGQNIQYF.

V and J are TRBV4-3 and TRBJ2-1; D remains ambiguous. Per germline, CDR1 LGHNA and CDR2 YSLEER. The CDR3 contains 13 residues. V dropped 2 bases and J dropped 6 bases, with 8 bases sitting between them. CDR3 protein: CASSQNLGNEQFF. CDR3 sequence (DNA): TGCGCCAGCAGCCAAAATCTCGGCAATGAGCAGTTCTTC.

J is TRBJ2-1 and V is TRBV23-1; 10 bases are a match to TRBD2. TRBV23-1 is known as an ORF, though its function is uncertain. The CDR3 spans 18 residues. V lost 0 bases and J lost 8; bases outside the gene matches: 13. CDR3 sequence: CASSQSPSGGALIHEQFF. CDR3 bases: TGCGCCAGCAGTCAATCTCCCAGCGGGGGGGCCCTAATCCATGAGCAGTTCTTC.

The V gene is TRBV7-2, the J gene TRBJ1-2; 10 positions match TRBD1. Germline trimming cut 1 base from V and 2 bases from J; bases unmatched to any gene: 4. This CDR3 is built from 16 residues. Germline-derived CDR1 and CDR2 are SGHTA and FQGNSA. The chain's CDR3 is CASSLVGQGTNYGYTF. The CDR3 DNA follows: TGTGCCAGCAGCTTAGTGGGACAGGGGACGAACTATGGCTACACCTTC.

The chain employs TRBV30 and TRBJ1-1; no firm D call. The CDR3 has 14 residues. V shed 4 bases and J shed 5 bases, with 17 bases lying between them. From germline, CDR1 is GTSNPN and CDR2 SVGIG (reference sequence). The CDR3 DNA follows: TGTGCCTGGAAAATCGGGTCTTTTGGTACTGAAGCTTTCTTT. It translates to CAWKIGSFGTEAFF.

The J gene is TRBJ2-2, the V gene TRBV7-8; TRBD1 matches 8 bases. This CDR3 spans 15 amino acids. The germline gives CDR1 SGHVS, CDR2 FQNEAQ. Trimming took 1 base from V and 4 from J; bases not matched to a gene: 2. The CDR3, as DNA: TGTGCCAGCAGCTTAGGGCAGGGGGCCACCGGGGAGCTGTTTTTT. This sequence encodes CASSLGQGATGELFF.

The V and J genes are TRBV7-9 and TRBJ2-3; the match to TRBD2 covers 8 bases. The CDR3 extends over 14 amino acids. Germline V lookup: CDR1 SEHNR, CDR2 FQNEAQ (reference sequence). J lost 3 bases, V lost 5 bases, and 4 bases had no gene match. CDR3 in amino acids: CASSPGLATDTQYF. The CDR3 DNA reads TGTGCCAGCAGCCCAGGACTAGCTACAGATACGCAGTATTTT.

The chain carries TRBV5-8 and TRBJ1-5; D unresolved. CDR1 SGHTS and CDR2 YDEGEE come from the germline V gene. The CDR3 runs to 14 residues. Trimming pared 7 bases from V and 3 bases from J, leaving 14 bases between. CDR3 coding DNA: TGTGCCAGCCATCTCACACCGCCCAATCAGCCCCAGCATTTT. As protein: CASHLTPPNQPQHF.

The chain employs TRBV7-2 and TRBJ2-1; D might be TRBD2 (5 bases). The V gene's germline CDR1 is SGHTA and CDR2 FQGNSA. The CDR3 covers 11 residues. The V end lost 8 bases, the J end lost 8 bases, and 10 bases lay between the germline ends. DNA of the CDR3: TGTGCCAGCTCGCGGGTCGATGAGCAGTTCTTC. Protein product: CASSRVDEQFF.

This chain links TRBV4-3 with TRBJ2-3; TRBD1 aligns across 7 bases. The CDR3 covers 16 residues. The germline CDR1 and CDR2 sequences are LGHNA and YSLEER. V trimming: 4 bases; J trimming: 4 bases; junction bases outside the gene matches: 11. The CDR3, as DNA: TGCGCCAGCAGCCTAAACAGGGGTGGTGCGGCAGATACGCAGTATTTT. The encoded protein is CASSLNRGGAADTQYF.

The chain links TRBV4-3 to TRBJ1-5; 10 bases match TRBD1. The CDR3 runs to 14 residues. The germline gives CDR1 LGHNA, CDR2 YSLEER. V was pared by 3 bases and J by 4 bases, with 0 bases of the junction left unmatched. DNA of the CDR3: TGCGCCAGCAGCCAGGGACAGGGGAATCAGCCCCAGCATTTT. Amino acid sequence: CASSQGQGNQPQHF.